Detailed here is one TCR beta chain. No antigen is known for it. Germline is not matched at one junction end, which may reflect a read error. This entry comes from a study of cytomegalovirus exposure and HLA in healthy donors. Study as a whole: HLA-typed donors were the source of around 87 million unique TCRs, which an early data release held.

The CDR3 is 12 amino acids. The germline gives CDR1 SGHDT, CDR2 YYEEEE. PCR employed 60 Vbeta and 13 Jbeta primers. Sequencing used immunoSEQ multiplex PCR; TCRdb keeps in-frame clones, though not all of them. Counted here are about 150,000 clones, more than 65% occurring once; the ten biggest clones make up approximately 6.5%. General observations from the study: For most TCR sequences rarity was the rule, although some public TCRs occurred in many donors.

The receptor comes from a man between 50 and 59 years old in good health and CMV-seropositive. Sequenced sample: PBMCs. The chain recombines TRBV5-6 with TRBJ2-5; D might be TRBD1 (6 bases). This CDR3 reads CASSFRRDKVDF. For the CDR3, the DNA is TGTGCCAGCAGCTTCCGCCGGGACAAGGTTGACTTC.